Below, 23 T cell receptor beta chains from the same sample are listed, as sequenced in a study of blood T cell repertoires in COVID-19. Produced via immunoSEQ multiplex PCR; TCRdb's table is partial and in-frame only. The table includes roughly 72,000 clones, 88% detected once. The sample consisted of peripheral blood. All receptors derive from a human donor in a cohort sampled during active COVID-19.

This clone has a single count. The chain combines TRBV30 with TRBJ2-3; 9 bases map to TRBD2. The ends lost 7 bases at V and 4 bases at J; junction bases unmatched: 12. CDR3 size: 15 residues. Germline V gives CDR1 GTSNPN, CDR2 SVGIG (reference sequence). The CDR3 reads CASSLGSGRSDTQYF. CDR3 bases: TGTGCCTCAAGCCTAGGGAGCGGGAGGTCAGATACGCAGTATTTT.

The V call is TRBV10-1, the J call TRBJ1-6, with no clear D. The CDR3 runs 14 residues. Deletions cut 5 bases from V and 9 bases from J, with 14 bases between. Germline V gene sequence: CDR1 WNHNN, CDR2 SYGVQD (reference sequence). The CDR3 here is CASSKDAGGSPLHF. The CDR3 coding sequence is TGCGCCAGCAGTAAGGACGCGGGAGGTTCACCCCTCCACTTT.

V and J are TRBV3-1 (or the pseudogene TRBV3-2) and TRBJ2-5; D is ambiguous. The CDR3 is 11 residues long. V was pared by 5 bases and J by 5 bases, with 6 bases between. In germline, CDR1 is LGHDT, CDR2 YNNKEL (reference sequence). The chain's CDR3 is CASSYSETQYF. The CDR3, as DNA: TGTGCCAGCAGCTATAGCGAGACCCAGTACTTC.

The chain links TRBV6-5 to TRBJ1-1; TRBD1 aligns across 7 bases. V was pared by 10 bases and J by 5 bases, with 13 bases of the junction left unmatched. The germline V gene has CDR1 MNHEY and CDR2 SVGAGI. The CDR3 is 14 amino acids. CDR3 nucleotide sequence: TGTGCCACGAGACAGGGTGGTTTAAAAACTGAAGCTTTCTTT. It specifies CATRQGGLKTEAFF.

The chain combines TRBV6-2 or TRBV6-3 with TRBJ1-1; weak D call: TRBD1 (6 bases). This CDR3 region has 12 residues. V was clipped by 1 base and J by 11 bases, with 11 bases between them. Germline V lookup: CDR1 MNHEY, CDR2 SVGEGT. DNA of the CDR3: TGTGCCAGCAGTTACTTTACAGGGAGCGCTTTCTTT. Translating gives CASSYFTGSAFF.

J is TRBJ2-7 and V is TRBV14; no definite D call. The V gene lost 1 base and the J gene lost 0 bases, with 13 bases spanning the gap. Germline V lookup: CDR1 SGHDN, CDR2 FVKESK. This CDR3 comprises 16 residues. The CDR3 spells CASSQVSRIFSYEQYF. CDR3 sequence (DNA): TGTGCCAGCAGCCAAGTTTCTAGAATCTTCTCCTACGAGCAGTACTTC.

V usage is TRBV5-1 and J usage is TRBJ1-6; D is unclear. Germline V gene sequence: CDR1 SGHRS, CDR2 YFSETQ. Trimming took off 4 bases at V and 5 bases at J, with 10 bases between the two ends. The CDR3 spans 14 residues. The CDR3 reads CASSPGRNNSPLHF. CDR3 DNA sequence: TGCGCCAGCAGCCCGGGGAGGAATAATTCACCCCTCCACTTT.

This chain uses TRBV28 with TRBJ2-7; 8 nucleotides align to TRBD1. The germline gives CDR1 MDHEN, CDR2 SYDVKM. V lost 5 bases to trimming and J lost 9 bases; unmatched junction nucleotides: 6. CDR3 size: 12 residues. The CDR3 region is CASSMDRAVQYF. CDR3 nucleotide sequence: TGTGCCAGCAGTATGGACAGGGCAGTGCAGTACTTC.

V and J are TRBV11-2 and TRBJ2-7, with 7 bases that match TRBD1. This CDR3 comprises 14 residues. The V segment lost 1 base and the J segment 2 bases; nucleotides outside the gene matches: 2. The germline CDR1 and CDR2 sequences are SGHAT and FQNNGV. Written as DNA, the CDR3 is TGTGCCAGCAGCTTAGGACAGGGAACCTACGAGCAGTACTTC. Its translation: CASSLGQGTYEQYF.

For this clone: The sample has other DNA sequences that encode this CDR3 too. The chain combines TRBV5-5 with TRBJ2-7; 9 positions match TRBD2. V shed 0 bases, J shed 0 bases, and the junction held 1 base outside the gene matches. The CDR3 extends over 15 amino acids. The germline V gene encodes CDR1 SGHKS and CDR2 YYEKEE (reference sequence). The CDR3 protein is CASSLGLAVSYEQYF. In DNA form, the CDR3 reads TGTGCCAGCAGCTTGGGACTAGCGGTCTCCTACGAGCAGTACTTC.

The chain recombines TRBV27 with TRBJ1-2; 8 nucleotides line up with TRBD1. In germline, CDR1 is MNHEY, CDR2 SMNVEV (reference sequence). Losses at the gene ends were 3 bases for V and 8 bases for J; bases not matched to a gene: 5. The CDR3 has 13 residues. Written as DNA, the CDR3 is TGTGCCAGCAGTTTCAGGGGGCCGAGGGGCTACACCTTC. Encoded protein: CASSFRGPRGYTF.

The chain uses TRBV15 and TRBJ2-2; the D gene is possibly TRBD2 (6 bases). The germline V gene encodes CDR1 LNHNV and CDR2 YYDKDF (reference sequence). Trimming shortened V by 2 bases and J by 1 base, and 11 bases separated the two germline ends. The CDR3 sequence is 16 residues long. In nucleotides, the CDR3 is TGTGCCACCAGCAGATCCGGGAGTTTGAACACCGGGGAGCTGTTTTTT. Translated, it gives CATSRSGSLNTGELFF.

The DNA of the CDR3 is TGTGCCAGCAGGGGACAGGGGGCTCTTGGTCAGCCCCAGCATTTT. This gives the protein CASRGQGALGQPQHF. V usage is TRBV27 and J usage is TRBJ1-5; 12 bases align to TRBD1. V lost 6 bases and J lost 6; bases outside the gene matches: 6. Germline V lookup: CDR1 MNHEY, CDR2 SMNVEV (reference sequence). CDR3 length: 15 amino acids.

This chain connects TRBV6-2 or TRBV6-3 to TRBJ1-2; the match to TRBD1 covers 9 bases. Germline loops: CDR1 MNHEY, CDR2 SVGEGT. The junction had 4 bases not matched to a gene; V was cut back by 2 bases and J by 3 bases. The CDR3 loop spans 15 amino acids. The CDR3 region is CASSYIRTGDYGYTF. CDR3 DNA: TGTGCCAGCAGTTACATTCGGACAGGGGACTATGGCTACACCTTC.

The chain employs TRBV2 and TRBJ2-7; D possibly corresponds to TRBD2 (7 bases). CDR1 and CDR2 from the germline V gene are SNHLY and FYNNEI. V was clipped by 1 base and J by 3 bases, with 13 bases between them. The CDR3 sequence is 15 residues long. The chain's CDR3 is CASSEGGGGIYEQYF. The CDR3 DNA is TGTGCCAGCAGTGAAGGAGGGGGGGGTATCTACGAGCAGTACTTC.

This chain uses TRBV6-8 with TRBJ1-2, with TRBD1 identical over 7 bases. V dropped 2 bases and J dropped 1; count of bases not matched to a gene: 4. The CDR3 sequence is 15 residues long. Germline lookup yields CDR1 MNHGY and CDR2 SAAAGT. The CDR3 bases are TGTGCCAGCAGTTACGGGGACAGAGATAACTATGGCTACACCTTC. Translated, it gives CASSYGDRDNYGYTF.

The CDR3 here is CASSFIRRGKKETQYF. The CDR3 DNA reads as TGTGCCAGCAGCTTCATCAGGCGGGGGAAAAAAGAGACCCAGTACTTC. The chain employs TRBV7-8 and TRBJ2-5; 7 bases are shared with TRBD2. This CDR3 comprises 16 residues. The germline V gene encodes CDR1 SGHVS and CDR2 FQNEAQ. Trimming took 3 bases from V and 3 from J; bases not matched to a gene: 10.

This chain's CDR3 is CASSSQKGFSSKLFF. The DNA for the CDR3 is TGTGCCAGCAGCTCCCAAAAAGGCTTTAGCTCAAAACTGTTTTTT. The rearrangement uses TRBV28 and TRBJ1-4; D uncertain. The germline V gene has CDR1 MDHEN and CDR2 SYDVKM. The V end lost 6 bases, the J end lost 10 bases, and 21 bases lay between the germline ends. This CDR3 contains 15 residues.

The rearrangement uses TRBV7-9 and TRBJ1-2; 7 bases match TRBD1. This CDR3 contains 12 residues. Germline CDR1 reads SEHNR; CDR2 reads FQNEAQ (reference sequence). J gave up 12 bases and V 4 bases, and 8 bases lay outside the gene matches. The CDR3 sequence: CASSSRDSQNTF. The CDR3 region has the DNA TGTGCCAGCAGCTCCCGGGACAGCCAAAACACCTTC.

This clone was recorded only once. The rearrangement links TRBV19 to TRBJ1-4; no firm D call. The CDR3 has 13 residues. Between the trimmed V and J ends, which lost 7 bases and 11 bases, there was a span of 17 bases. Germline CDR1 is LNHDA and CDR2 is SQIVND (reference sequence). The CDR3 DNA sequence: TGTGCCAGTACCAAGGAAGCACCCGGGAAACTGTTTTTT. Amino acids: CASTKEAPGKLFF.

This clone was observed a few times. The J gene is TRBJ1-3, the V gene TRBV30; D gene uncertain. The CDR3 totals 17 residues. With 4 bases removed from V and 0 bases from J, the gap between germline ends came to 19 bases. CDR1 and CDR2 from the germline V gene are GTSNPN and SVGIG (reference sequence). CDR3 nucleotides: TGTGCCTGGATCCACTTCCGGAGGCCTTTCTCTGGAAACACCATATATTTT. Protein sequence: CAWIHFRRPFSGNTIYF.

This clone was counted a few times. This chain connects TRBV18 to TRBJ2-2; 8 positions match TRBD2. With 6 bases clipped from V and 7 bases from J, the junction kept 10 bases outside the gene matches. This CDR3 has 15 amino acids. Germline V CDR1 and CDR2: KGHSH, LQKENI. The DNA of the CDR3 is TGTGCCAGCTCTCCCCAGCGGGAGTTGGTCGGGGAGCTGTTTTTT. Encoded protein: CASSPQRELVGELFF.

This rearrangement joins TRBV2 to TRBJ1-1; D unresolved. The CDR3 consists of 16 residues. From germline, CDR1 is SNHLY and CDR2 FYNNEI. V was trimmed by 7 bases and J by 1 base, leaving 19 bases between them. In nucleotides, the CDR3 is TGTGCCAGCACCCAATCCCGGTTGGGCAAGAACACTGAAGCTTTCTTT. Its protein is CASTQSRLGKNTEAFF.